The clone carrying this T cell receptor (beta chain) occurred once. The antigen is undetermined. This record belongs to a study of cytomegalovirus exposure and HLA in healthy donors. Overall study findings and caveats: The authors later found HLA-associated TCR beta chains more clonally expanded than equally common others. Among immune exposure information, only CMV serostatus was available. In a later analysis, TCR association rates varied by HLA locus: DRB1 most, HLA-C fewest. A missense variant in DCLRE1C was later tied to TCR beta V- and J-gene trimming.

Primers included in the PCR were 60 Vbeta and 13 Jbeta primers. Sequencing used immunoSEQ multiplex PCR; TCRdb keeps in-frame clones, though not all of them. This table holds tens of thousands of clones, about 78% found once. Germline CDR1 and CDR2: SGHRS and YFSETQ. The CDR3 runs to 11 residues. Trimming shortened V by 7 bases and J by 1 base, and 5 bases separated the two germline ends. The material sequenced was PBMCs. The receptor was isolated from a woman aged 40-49 years in good health and CMV-seropositive. This rearrangement joins TRBV5-1 to TRBJ2-5; no clear D gene. This CDR3 is CASGPQETQYF. The DNA of the CDR3 is TGCGCCAGCGGCCCCCAAGAGACCCAGTACTTC.